This TCR beta chain came from a study of radiation and T cells in renal cell carcinoma. Sample time point: blood 2 weeks post-SBRT. Regarding treatment: 15 Gy SBRT to primary tumor, nephrectomy 4 weeks later. Sequencing was performed with immunoSEQ multiplex PCR; in TCRdb, only in-frame clones are kept and a portion is missing. The repertoire has 100,000 to 150,000 clones, about 81% of them found once; the top ten carry 5.8%. Sequencing was performed on blood, taken from a patient whose treatment included radiotherapy and nephrectomy. This receptor was obtained from a man in his fifties with renal cell carcinoma.

CDR3 in amino acids: CASSEFPRDRAYEQYF. The CDR3 bases are TGTGCCAGCAGTGAGTTTCCTAGAGACAGGGCCTACGAGCAGTACTTC. The chain has TRBV6-1 and TRBJ2-7, with 7 bases fitting TRBD1. The CDR3 consists of 16 residues. Germline lookup yields CDR1 MNHNS and CDR2 SASEGT. The V gene end was trimmed by 3 bases and the J gene end by 2 bases; junction bases not matched to a gene: 10.